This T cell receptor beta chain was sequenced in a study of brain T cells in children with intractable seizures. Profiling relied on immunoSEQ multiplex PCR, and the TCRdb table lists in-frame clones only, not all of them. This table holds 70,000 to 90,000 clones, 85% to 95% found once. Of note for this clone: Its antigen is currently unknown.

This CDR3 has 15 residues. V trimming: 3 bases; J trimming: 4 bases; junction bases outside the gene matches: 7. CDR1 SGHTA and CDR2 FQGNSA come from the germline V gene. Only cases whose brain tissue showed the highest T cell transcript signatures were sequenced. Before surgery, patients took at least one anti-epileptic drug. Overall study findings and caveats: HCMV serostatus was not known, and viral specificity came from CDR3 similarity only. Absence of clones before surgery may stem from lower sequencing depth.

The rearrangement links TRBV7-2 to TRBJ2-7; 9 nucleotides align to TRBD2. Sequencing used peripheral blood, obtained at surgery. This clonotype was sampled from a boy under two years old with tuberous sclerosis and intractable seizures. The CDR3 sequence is CASSFGAGGGYEQYF. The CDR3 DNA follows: TGTGCCAGCAGCTTCGGAGCGGGGGGAGGGTACGAGCAGTACTTC.